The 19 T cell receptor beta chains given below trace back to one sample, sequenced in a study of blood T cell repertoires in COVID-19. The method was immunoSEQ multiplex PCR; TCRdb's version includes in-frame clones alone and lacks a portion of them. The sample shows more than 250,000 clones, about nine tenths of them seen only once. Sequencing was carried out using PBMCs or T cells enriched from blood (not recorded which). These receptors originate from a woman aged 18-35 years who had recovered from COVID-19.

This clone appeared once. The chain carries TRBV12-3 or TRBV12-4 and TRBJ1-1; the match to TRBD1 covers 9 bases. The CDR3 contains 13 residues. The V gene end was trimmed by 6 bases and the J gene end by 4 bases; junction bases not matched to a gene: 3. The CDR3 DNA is TGTGCCAGCAGCGGACAGGGGACCACTGAAGCTTTCTTT. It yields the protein CASSGQGTTEAFF.

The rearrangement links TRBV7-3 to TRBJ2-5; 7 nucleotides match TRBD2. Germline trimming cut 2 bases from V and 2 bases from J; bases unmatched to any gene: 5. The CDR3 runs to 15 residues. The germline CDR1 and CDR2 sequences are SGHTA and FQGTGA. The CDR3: CASSLQAGSQETQYF. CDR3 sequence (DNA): TGTGCCAGCAGCTTACAAGCGGGATCACAAGAGACCCAGTACTTC.

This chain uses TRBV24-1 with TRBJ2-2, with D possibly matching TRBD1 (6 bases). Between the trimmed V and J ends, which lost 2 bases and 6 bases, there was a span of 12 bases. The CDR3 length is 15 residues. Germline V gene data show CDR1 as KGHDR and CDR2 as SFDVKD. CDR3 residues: CATSDSLQGAGELFF. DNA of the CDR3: TGTGCCACCAGTGATTCCTTACAGGGAGCCGGGGAGCTGTTTTTT.

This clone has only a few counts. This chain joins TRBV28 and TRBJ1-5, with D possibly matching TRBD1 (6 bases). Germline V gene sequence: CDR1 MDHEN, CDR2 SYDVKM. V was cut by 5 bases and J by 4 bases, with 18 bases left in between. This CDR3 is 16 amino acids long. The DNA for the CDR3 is TGTGCCAGCAGTCCATGGGGACAAGCTCAAAATCAGCCCCAGCATTTT. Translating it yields CASSPWGQAQNQPQHF. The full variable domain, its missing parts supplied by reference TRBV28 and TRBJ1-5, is DVKVTQSSRYLVKRTGEKVFLECVQDMDHENMFWYRQDPGLGLRLIYFSYDVKMKEKGDIPEGYSVSREKKERFSLILESASTNQTSMYLCASSPWGQAQNQPQHFGDGTRLSIL.

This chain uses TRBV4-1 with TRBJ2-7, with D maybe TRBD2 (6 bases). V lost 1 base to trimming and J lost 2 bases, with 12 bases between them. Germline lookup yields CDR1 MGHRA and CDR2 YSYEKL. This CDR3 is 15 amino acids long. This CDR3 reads CASSQGLASPYEQYF. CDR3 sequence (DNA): TGCGCCAGCAGCCAAGGGCTAGCGTCTCCCTACGAGCAGTACTTC.

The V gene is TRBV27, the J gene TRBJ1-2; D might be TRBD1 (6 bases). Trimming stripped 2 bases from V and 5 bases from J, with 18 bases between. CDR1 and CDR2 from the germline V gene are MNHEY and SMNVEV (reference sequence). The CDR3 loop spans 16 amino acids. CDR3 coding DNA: TGTGCCAGCAGTTTAAAGGACCCCAGAGGGGGTTATGGCTACACCTTC. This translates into CASSLKDPRGGYGYTF.

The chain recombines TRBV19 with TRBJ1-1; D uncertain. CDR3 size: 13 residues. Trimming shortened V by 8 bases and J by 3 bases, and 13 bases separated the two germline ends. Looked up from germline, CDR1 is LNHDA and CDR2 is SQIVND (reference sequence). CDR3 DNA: TGTGCCAGTCGGACTTTGTCGGACACTGAAGCTTTCTTT. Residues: CASRTLSDTEAFF.

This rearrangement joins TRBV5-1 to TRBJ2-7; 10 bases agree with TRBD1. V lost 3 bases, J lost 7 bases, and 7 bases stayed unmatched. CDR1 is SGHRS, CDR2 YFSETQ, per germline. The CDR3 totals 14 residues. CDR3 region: CASSSGQGTEEQYF. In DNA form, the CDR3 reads TGCGCCAGCAGCTCGGGACAGGGGACTGAGGAGCAGTACTTC.

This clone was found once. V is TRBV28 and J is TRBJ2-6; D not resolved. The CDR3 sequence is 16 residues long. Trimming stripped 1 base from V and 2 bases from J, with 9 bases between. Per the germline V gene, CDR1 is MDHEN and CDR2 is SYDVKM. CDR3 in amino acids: CASSLYSTTGANVLTF. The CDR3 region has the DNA TGTGCCAGCAGTTTATATAGTACTACTGGGGCCAACGTCCTGACTTTC.

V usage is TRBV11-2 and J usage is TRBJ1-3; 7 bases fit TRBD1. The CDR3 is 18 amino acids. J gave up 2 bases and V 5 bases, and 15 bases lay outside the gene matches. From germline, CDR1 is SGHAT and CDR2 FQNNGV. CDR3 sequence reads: CASSITGVPGTPGNTIYF. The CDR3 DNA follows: TGTGCCAGCAGCATAACAGGGGTCCCCGGCACTCCTGGAAACACCATATATTTT.

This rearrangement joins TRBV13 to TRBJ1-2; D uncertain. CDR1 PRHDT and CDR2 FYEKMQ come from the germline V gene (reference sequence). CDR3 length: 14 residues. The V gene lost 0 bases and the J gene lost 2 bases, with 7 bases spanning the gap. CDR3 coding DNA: TGTGCCAGCAGCTTAGGACAGACCAACTATGGCTACACCTTC. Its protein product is CASSLGQTNYGYTF.

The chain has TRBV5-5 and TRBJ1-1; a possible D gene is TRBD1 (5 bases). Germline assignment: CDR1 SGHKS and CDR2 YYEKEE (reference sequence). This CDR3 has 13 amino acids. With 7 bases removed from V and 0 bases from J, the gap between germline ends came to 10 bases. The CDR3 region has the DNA TGTGCCAGCTGGGGCAGGGTGAACACTGAAGCTTTCTTT. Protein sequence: CASWGRVNTEAFF.

DNA of the CDR3: TGTGCCAGCAGCCTCACACGGAGTTATGGCTACACCTTC. It is translated as CASSLTRSYGYTF. The chain combines TRBV14 with TRBJ1-2, with D unclear. V lost 4 bases and J lost 5, with 11 bases in between. The CDR3 has 13 residues. Germline CDR1 is SGHDN and CDR2 is FVKESK. The whole variable domain, filled in from reference TRBV14 and TRBJ1-2, reads EAGVTQFPSHSVIEKGQTVTLRCDPISGHDNLYWYRRVMGKEIKFLLHFVKESKQDESGMPNNRFLAERTGGTYSTLKVQPAELEDSGVYFCASSLTRSYGYTFGSGTRLTVV.

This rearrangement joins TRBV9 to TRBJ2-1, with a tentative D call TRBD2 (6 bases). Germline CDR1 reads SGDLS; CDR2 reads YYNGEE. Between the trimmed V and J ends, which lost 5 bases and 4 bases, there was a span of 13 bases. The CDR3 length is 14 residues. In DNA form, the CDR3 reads TGTGCCAGCAGTGGGACTCAACTATACAATGAGCAGTTCTTC. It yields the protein CASSGTQLYNEQFF.

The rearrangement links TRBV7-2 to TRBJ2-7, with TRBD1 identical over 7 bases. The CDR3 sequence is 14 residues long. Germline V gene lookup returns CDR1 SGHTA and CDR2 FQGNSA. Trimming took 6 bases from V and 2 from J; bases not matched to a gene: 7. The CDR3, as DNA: TGTGCCAGCAGGCCGACAGGGTCAACCTACGAGCAGTACTTC. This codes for CASRPTGSTYEQYF.

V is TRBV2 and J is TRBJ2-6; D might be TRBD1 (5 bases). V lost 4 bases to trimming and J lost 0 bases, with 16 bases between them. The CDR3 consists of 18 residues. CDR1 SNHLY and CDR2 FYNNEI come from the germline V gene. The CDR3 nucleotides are TGTGCCAGCAGTGCGTTAGGCAGGGTCGACTCTGGGGCCAACGTCCTGACTTTC. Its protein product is CASSALGRVDSGANVLTF. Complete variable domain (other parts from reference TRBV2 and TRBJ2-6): EPEVTQTPSHQVTQMGQEVILRCVPISNHLYFYWYRQILGQKVEFLVSFYNNEISEKSEIFDDQFSVERPDGSNFTLKIRSTKLEDSAMYFCASSALGRVDSGANVLTFGAGSRLTVL.

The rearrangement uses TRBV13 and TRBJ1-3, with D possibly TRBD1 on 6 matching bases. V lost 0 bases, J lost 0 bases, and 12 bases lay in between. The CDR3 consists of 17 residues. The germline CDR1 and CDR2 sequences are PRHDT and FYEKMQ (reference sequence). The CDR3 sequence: CASSLGQGPLSGNTIYF. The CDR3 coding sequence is TGTGCCAGCAGCTTAGGACAGGGTCCTCTCTCTGGAAACACCATATATTTT.

In DNA, the CDR3 is TGTGCCAGCAGGAGGGTCAGCGGGAATGAAAAACTGTTTTTT. This encodes CASRRVSGNEKLFF. The V gene is TRBV6-5, the J gene TRBJ1-4; D is uncertain. Trimming shortened V by 6 bases and J by 5 bases, and 13 bases separated the two germline ends. The germline V gene encodes CDR1 MNHEY and CDR2 SVGAGI. This CDR3 region has 14 residues.

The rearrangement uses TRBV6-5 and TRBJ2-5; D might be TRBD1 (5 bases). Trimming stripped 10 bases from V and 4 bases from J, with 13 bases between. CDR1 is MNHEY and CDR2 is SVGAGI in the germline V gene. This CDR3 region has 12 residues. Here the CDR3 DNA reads TGTGCCACCGAGACAGACGCAGAGACCCAGTACTTC. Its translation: CATETDAETQYF.